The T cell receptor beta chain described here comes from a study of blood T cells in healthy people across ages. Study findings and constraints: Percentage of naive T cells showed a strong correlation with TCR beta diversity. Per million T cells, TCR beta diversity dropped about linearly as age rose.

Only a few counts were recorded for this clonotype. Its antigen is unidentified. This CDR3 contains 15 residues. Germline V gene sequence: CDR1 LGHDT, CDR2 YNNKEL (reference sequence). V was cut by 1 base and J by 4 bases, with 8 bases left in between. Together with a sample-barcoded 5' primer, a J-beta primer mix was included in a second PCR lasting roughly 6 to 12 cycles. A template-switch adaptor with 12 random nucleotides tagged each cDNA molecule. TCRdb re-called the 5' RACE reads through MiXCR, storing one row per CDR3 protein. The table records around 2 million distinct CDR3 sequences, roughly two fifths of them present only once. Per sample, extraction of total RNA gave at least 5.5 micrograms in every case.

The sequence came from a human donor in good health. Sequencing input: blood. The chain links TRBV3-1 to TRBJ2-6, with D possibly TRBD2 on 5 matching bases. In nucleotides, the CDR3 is TGTGCCAGCAGCCAAGCCCCTAGCGGGGCCAACGTCCTGACTTTC. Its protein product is CASSQAPSGANVLTF.